This TCR beta chain comes out of a study of blood T cell repertoires in COVID-19. Turning to the study itself: COVID-19 samples, acute and convalescent, were from the United States, Italy and Spain. The cDNA or gDNA used as material had been derived from T cells, B-cell-depleted T cells, or PBMCs.

This clone has just one count. Profiled with immunoSEQ multiplex PCR; TCRdb holds only in-frame clones, not every one. The sample lists about 170,000 clones, around 82% occurring once. The sequence was obtained from a man between 65 and 85 years old with active or convalescent COVID-19. What was sequenced was peripheral blood.

The CDR3 is CASSLGDRVSTDTQYF. The CDR3 DNA is TGTGCCAGCAGCTTAGGGGACAGGGTTAGCACAGATACGCAGTATTTT. The J gene is TRBJ2-3, the V gene TRBV7-2; TRBD1 aligns across 9 bases. The CDR3 has 16 amino acids. CDR1 SGHTA and CDR2 FQGNSA come from the germline V gene. Unmatched junction bases numbered 2, after V lost 1 base and J lost 0 bases.